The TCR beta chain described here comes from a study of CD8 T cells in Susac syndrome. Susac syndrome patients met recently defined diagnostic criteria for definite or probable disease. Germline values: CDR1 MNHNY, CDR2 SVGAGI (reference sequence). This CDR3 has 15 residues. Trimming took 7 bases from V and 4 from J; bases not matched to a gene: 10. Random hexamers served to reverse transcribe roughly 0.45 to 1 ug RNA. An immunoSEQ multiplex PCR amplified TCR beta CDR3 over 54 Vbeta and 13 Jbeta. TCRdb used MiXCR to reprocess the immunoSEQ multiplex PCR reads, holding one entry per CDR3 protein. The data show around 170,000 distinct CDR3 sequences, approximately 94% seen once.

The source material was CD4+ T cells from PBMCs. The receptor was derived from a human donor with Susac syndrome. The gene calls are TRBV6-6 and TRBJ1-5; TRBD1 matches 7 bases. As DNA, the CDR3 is TGTGCCAGCACCCCGGCAGGGGGGATTAATCAGCCCCAGCATTTT. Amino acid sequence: CASTPAGGINQPQHF.